This T cell receptor beta chain was observed in a study of T cell responses to AZD1222 COVID-19 vaccine. Study-wide findings and caveats: Repertoire collection took place solely once the T cell response had peaked. The sample set comprised mostly white British donors with more females, and clonal diversity was possibly underestimated.

The method was immunoSEQ multiplex PCR; TCRdb's version includes in-frame clones alone and lacks a portion of them. The repertoire includes 140,000 to 150,000 clones, approximately 90% of them detected once, and less than 2% sits in the top ten. Remarks on this clone: Its specificity is unknown.

Per germline, CDR1 SGHVS and CDR2 FQNEAQ. The CDR3 length is 13 residues. The junction had 3 bases not matched to a gene; V was cut back by 4 bases and J by 6 bases. Material: peripheral blood, obtained 28 days after the second AZD1222 dose. The chain couples TRBV7-8 to TRBJ1-5, with TRBD1 matching 7 bases. The receptor was derived from an adult who received the AZD1222 COVID-19 vaccine. In DNA, the CDR3 is TGTGCCAGCAGCTCAGGGGGGGTTCAGCCCCAGCATTTT. Protein: CASSSGGVQPQHF.